This T cell receptor (beta chain) originates from a study of blood T cell repertoires in COVID-19 (TCRdb year 2020). For context, the study as a whole: The collaborator samples originated in the United States, Italy and Spain and spanned the acute and convalescent phases of COVID-19. The prospective study material was composed of cDNA or gDNA derived from T cells, B-cell-depleted T cells, or PBMCs. Deeply sampled blood TCRbeta repertoires from subjects exposed to, actively infected with, or recovered from COVID-19 were included in the dataset. The repertoires were released in a freely available public database meant as a resource for research on the immune response to SARS-CoV-2. Samples came from the ongoing ImmuneRACE study (first 160 participants) plus 1,254 subjects from 6 global collaborators. The sample metadata nearly always contained a de-identified subject ID, COVID-19 status, age in years and sex. HLA class I and class II types, where available, came from metadata supplied by the sample provider rather than from assay-based typing.

Each collaborating institution followed its own protocols to collect whole blood in K2EDTA tubes. Collaborator samples were shipped for TCRbeta analysis as frozen whole blood, isolated PBMCs, or DNA extracted from either sample type. V has 4 bases trimmed and J has 7 bases trimmed; junction bases matching no gene number 14. The germline V gene (reference sequence) supplies CDR1 LGHDT and CDR2 YNNKEL. The CDR3 runs 17 amino acids, cysteine and phenylalanine included. Only the CDR3 region is kept as DNA, spanning 51 bases read in frame from base 1. Findings and caveats that apply to the study as a whole: The quantity of clinical and demographic metadata differed by source and by participant and was supplied without curation.

This clone appeared many times. Which antigen it targets is not known. One base away there is no much larger clone; base qualities are not given. The immunoSEQ Assay, a bias-controlled multiplex PCR, was used to amplify TCRbeta CDR3 regions from genomic DNA. The authors' pipeline ran thus. Nucleated cell counts per sample were estimated from amplification of reference gene primers within the assay. To quantify the absolute abundance of each unique TCRbeta CDR3 rearrangement, sequence reads were collapsed and filtered. For each sample, productive Simpson clonality was calculated as the square root of Simpson's diversity index across productive rearrangements. Sourced from immuneACCESS, this table was stored by TCRdb with only in-frame sequences that have V and J called. A share of the clones is absent; for the studies checked, an unresolved V gene accounts for under half, and the remainder has no known explanation. Clone size and the V and J calls come from that table; the DNA yielded D and trimming. Within this sample are fewer than 250,000 clones, with 65% to 90% of them counted one time only. The top ten hold approximately 7% of the sample.

The TCR originated in a woman aged 45-59 years with acute or convalescent COVID-19. The chain links TRBV3-1 (or the pseudogene TRBV3-2) with TRBJ1-1; 11 nucleotides in the junction match TRBD1. Source material: peripheral blood. The CDR3 reads as follows: CASSRLLKGQGADEAFF. The sequence in DNA is TGTGCCAGCAGCCGCCTATTGAAAGGACAGGGGGCAGATGAAGCTTTCTTT.